These T cell receptor beta chains were read from a single sample in a study of T cell repertoires in aging, cancer and after chemotherapy. TCRdb re-analysed the multiplex PCR reads in MiXCR, keeping a single row per CDR3 protein. This sample has 1,700 or so distinct CDR3 sequences, with about a third found just once. Material for sequencing was blood. These receptors originate from a human donor with a blood cancer. The conserved cysteine and the conserved F or W are not part of the CDR3 here. A row's size may be missing; if present it is once, few, many or a size class.

J gene,V gene,clone size,CDR3 protein
TRBJ1-4,TRBV19,medium-sized,ASSIDGRREKLF
TRBJ1-6,TRBV6-6,large,ASSRGQPQSPLH
TRBJ1-2,TRBV20-1,few,SAAGTIAFYGYT
TRBJ1-6,TRBV27,medium-sized,ASSSPFVYNSPLH
TRBJ2-1,TRBV5-7,-,ASSLGDSYNEQF
TRBJ2-3,TRBV18,-,DSSPRGTNFISTDTQY
TRBJ1-4,TRBV11-2,-,ASSIGQTNPEKLF
TRBJ1-3,TRBV12-5,once,ASAPAGAWNTIY
TRBJ2-3,TRBV19,large,ASNMAGRADTQY
TRBJ1-1,TRBV11-1,-,ASSVQGADTEAF
TRBJ1-1,TRBV5-1,-,ASSFDMANTEAF
TRBJ1-6,TRBV10-1,-,ASSLRTANSPLH
TRBJ1-4,TRBV20-1,few,SARGQRLTNEKLF
TRBJ1-2,TRBV5-1,-,ASSLRFFQGPSIHGYT
TRBJ1-1,TRBV19,-,ASSIGTGPLNTEAF
TRBJ2-1,TRBV10-3,few,AISELAGAYNEQF
TRBJ1-5,TRBV5-5,-,ASSLLPGPVYQPQH
TRBJ2-3,TRBV24-1,-,ATSGAGGQGDTQY
TRBJ1-6,TRBV28,-,ASTIPGGLSSPLH
TRBJ2-7,TRBV5-1,-,ASSSSWFY
TRBJ1-2,TRBV7-6,few,ASNKAPRGRGDGYT
TRBJ2-1,TRBV7-2,-,ASSSGHFPGDGEQF
TRBJ2-7,TRBV27,medium-sized,ASRGGGYELY
TRBJ2-7,TRBV6-1,-,ASFKGGGTSSSYEQY
TRBJ2-3,TRBV24-1,few,ATSETVGGGIYTDTQY
TRBJ1-5,TRBV6-5,-,ASSEAAGSGGNQPQH
TRBJ1-6,TRBV6-1,large,ASSDRLGNSPLH
TRBJ1-2,TRBV6-4,-,ASRPGQINYGYT
TRBJ1-2,TRBV27,medium-sized,ASSLRTQRYGPSYGYT
TRBJ1-2,TRBV19,-,ASSSPGTGGPYGYT
TRBJ1-2,TRBV27,medium-sized,ASKRGQASYGYT
TRBJ2-5,TRBV20-1,few,SASSQGETQY
TRBJ1-2,TRBV18,-,ASSPSIGPQGYT
TRBJ1-5,TRBV19,medium-sized,ASLGRGSNQPQH
TRBJ1-4,TRBV6-1,-,ASTPWGAATNEKLF
TRBJ2-1,TRBV30,medium-sized,AWSVRGLAGGTSYNEQF
TRBJ1-4,TRBV20-1,few,SASRPGQGKGKLF